The clone carrying this T cell receptor beta chain was seen a few times. Its antigen is as yet unknown. This sample was included in a study of response to subunit inactivated influenza vaccine. Whole-study results and caveats: It was suggested by the authors that few new T cells are recruited by each seasonal influenza vaccination.

Each CDR3 protein is one row after TCRdb ran MiXCR on the RT-PCR reads. Of about half a million distinct CDR3 sequences listed, approximately 10% are singletons. The CDR3 spans 14 residues. With V trimmed by 6 bases and J by 6 bases, 4 bases remained unmatched. Germline V gene data show CDR1 as MGHDK and CDR2 as SYGVNS. The clonotype comes from a man aged 50-60 years who received an inactivated influenza vaccine. The sequenced sample was PBMCs from blood, obtained roughly 45 days after vaccination. The rearrangement links TRBV25-1 to TRBJ1-4; TRBD1 aligns across 10 bases. CDR3 amino acids: CASSRGTGDEKLFF. The CDR3 coding sequence is TGTGCCAGCAGCCGCGGGACAGGGGATGAAAAACTGTTTTTT.